This TCR beta chain appears in the sequencing data of a study of blood T cells in healthy people across ages. Turning to the study itself: The capture of about one barcoded beta molecule per two T cells was achieved by template switching.

The second PCR ran about 6 to 12 cycles with a sample-barcoded 5' primer and J-beta primers. TCRdb recomputed calls from the 5' RACE reads with MiXCR, one row per CDR3 protein. The table lists under 1,100,000 distinct CDR3 sequences, 20% to 25% of them singletons. The CDR3 loop spans 15 amino acids. V was pared by 0 bases and J by 4 bases, with 13 bases between. Germline V lookup: CDR1 SGHRS, CDR2 YFSETQ. Total RNA, at least 5.5 micrograms per sample, came from PBMCs. This clonotype came up once. The same specimen was also included in a second study, on T cells of mothers and their children. That source notes: The yield was over 9 million TCR beta CDR3 reads from each mother and approximately 3.1 million from each child.

The source of this sequence is a girl aged 2 to 10 in good health. Sequencing input: blood. The chain couples TRBV5-1 to TRBJ1-2, with D perhaps matching TRBD1 (6 bases). The CDR3 DNA sequence: TGCGCCAGCAGCTTGGAGACAGGTGGTAGCTATGGCTACACCTTC. This translates into CASSLETGGSYGYTF.